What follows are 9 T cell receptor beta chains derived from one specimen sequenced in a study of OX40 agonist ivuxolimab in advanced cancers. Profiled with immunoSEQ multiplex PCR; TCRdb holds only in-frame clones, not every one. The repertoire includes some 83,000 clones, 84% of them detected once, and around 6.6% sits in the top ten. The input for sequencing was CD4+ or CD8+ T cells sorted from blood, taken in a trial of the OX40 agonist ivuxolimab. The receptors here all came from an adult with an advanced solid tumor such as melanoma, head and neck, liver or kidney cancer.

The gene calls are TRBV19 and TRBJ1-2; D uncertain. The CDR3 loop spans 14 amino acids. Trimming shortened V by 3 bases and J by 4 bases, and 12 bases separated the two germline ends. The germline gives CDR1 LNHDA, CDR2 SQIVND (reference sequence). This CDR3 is CASSIQPGSYGYTF. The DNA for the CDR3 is TGTGCCAGTAGTATCCAGCCCGGGAGCTATGGCTACACCTTC.

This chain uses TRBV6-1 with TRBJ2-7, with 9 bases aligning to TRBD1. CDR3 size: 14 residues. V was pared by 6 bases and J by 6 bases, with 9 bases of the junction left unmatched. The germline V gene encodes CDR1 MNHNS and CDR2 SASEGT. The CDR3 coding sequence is TGTGCCAGCAGCCGGGACAGGGAAAAAGGCGAGCAGTACTTC. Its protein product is CASSRDREKGEQYF.

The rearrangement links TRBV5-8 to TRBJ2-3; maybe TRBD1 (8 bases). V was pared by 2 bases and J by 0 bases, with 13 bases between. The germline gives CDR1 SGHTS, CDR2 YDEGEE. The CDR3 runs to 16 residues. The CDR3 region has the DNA TGTGCCAGCAGCTTAACAGGGGGGGGAAGCACAGATACGCAGTATTTT. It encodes CASSLTGGGSTDTQYF.

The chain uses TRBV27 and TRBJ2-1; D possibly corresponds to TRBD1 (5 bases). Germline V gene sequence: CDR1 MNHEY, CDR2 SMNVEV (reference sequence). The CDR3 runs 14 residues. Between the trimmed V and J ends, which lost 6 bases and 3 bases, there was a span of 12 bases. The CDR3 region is CASSPFDSYNEQFF. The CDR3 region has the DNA TGTGCCAGCAGCCCTTTTGACAGCTACAATGAGCAGTTCTTC.

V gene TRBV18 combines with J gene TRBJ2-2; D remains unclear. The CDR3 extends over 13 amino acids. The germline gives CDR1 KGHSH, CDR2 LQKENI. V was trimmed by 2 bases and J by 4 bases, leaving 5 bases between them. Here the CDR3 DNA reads TGTGCCAGCTCACCAGGGCTCACCGGGGAGCTGTTTTTT. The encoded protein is CASSPGLTGELFF. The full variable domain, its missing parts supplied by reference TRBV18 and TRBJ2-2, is NAGVMQNPRHLVRRRGQEARLRCSPMKGHSHVYWYRQLPEEGLKFMVYLQKENIIDESGMPKERFSAEFPKEGPSILRIQQVVRGDSAAYFCASSPGLTGELFFGEGSRLTVL.

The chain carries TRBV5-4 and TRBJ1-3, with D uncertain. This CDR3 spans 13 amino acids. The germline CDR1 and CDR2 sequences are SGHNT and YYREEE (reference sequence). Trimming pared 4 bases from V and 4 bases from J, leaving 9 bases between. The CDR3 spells CASSLGGGNTIYF. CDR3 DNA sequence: TGTGCCAGCAGCCTCGGTGGGGGAAACACCATATATTTT.

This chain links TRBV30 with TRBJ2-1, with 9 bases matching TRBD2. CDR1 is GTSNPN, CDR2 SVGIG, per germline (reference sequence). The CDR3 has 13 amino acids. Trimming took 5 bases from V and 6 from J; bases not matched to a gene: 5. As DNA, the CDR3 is TGTGCCTGGGGGAGGCGGGAGGGCAATGAGCAGTTCTTC. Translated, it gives CAWGRREGNEQFF.

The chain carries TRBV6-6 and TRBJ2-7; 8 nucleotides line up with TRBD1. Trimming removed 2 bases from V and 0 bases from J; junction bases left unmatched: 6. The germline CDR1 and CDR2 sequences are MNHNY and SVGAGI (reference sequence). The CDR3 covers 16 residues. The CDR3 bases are TGTGCCAGCAGTTACCAGACAGGGGCTTTCTCCTACGAGCAGTACTTC. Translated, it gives CASSYQTGAFSYEQYF.

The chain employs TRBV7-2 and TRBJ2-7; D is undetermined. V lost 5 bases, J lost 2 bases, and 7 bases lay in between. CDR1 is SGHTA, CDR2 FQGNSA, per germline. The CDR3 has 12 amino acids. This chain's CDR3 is CASSLDTYEQYF. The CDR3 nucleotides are TGTGCCAGCAGCCTAGACACCTACGAGCAGTACTTC.